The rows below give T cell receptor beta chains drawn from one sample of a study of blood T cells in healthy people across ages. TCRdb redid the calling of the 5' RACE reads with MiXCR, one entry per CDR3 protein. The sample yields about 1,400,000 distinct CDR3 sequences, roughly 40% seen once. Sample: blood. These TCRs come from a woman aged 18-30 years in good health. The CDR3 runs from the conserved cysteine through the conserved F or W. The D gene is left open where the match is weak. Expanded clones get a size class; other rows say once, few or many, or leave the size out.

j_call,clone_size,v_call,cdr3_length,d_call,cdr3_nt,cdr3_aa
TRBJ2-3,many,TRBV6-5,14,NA,TGTGCCAGCAGCCCGACTAGTCCCACGGATACGCAGTATTTT,CASSPTSPTDTQYF
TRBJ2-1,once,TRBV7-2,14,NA,TGTGCCAGCACCGACGTGGGGGGCTACAATGAGCAGTTCTTC,CASTDVGGYNEQFF
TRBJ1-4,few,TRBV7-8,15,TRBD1,TGTGCCAGCAGCCAACCGACAGGGGCTAATGAAAAACTGTTTTTT,CASSQPTGANEKLFF
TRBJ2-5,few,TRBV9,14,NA,TGTGCCAGCAGCGTCGATAGAGCAGAAGAGACCCAGTACTTC,CASSVDRAEETQYF
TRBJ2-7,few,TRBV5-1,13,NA,TGCGCCAGCAGCGGAGGGACGAACTCAGAGCAGTACTTC,CASSGGTNSEQYF
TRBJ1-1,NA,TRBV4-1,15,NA,TGCGCCAGCAGCCAAGAAAACAGCCAGAACACTGAAGCTTTCTTT,CASSQENSQNTEAFF
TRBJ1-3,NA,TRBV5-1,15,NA,TGCGCCAGCAGCTCGTATCAGAGCTCTGGAAACACCATATATTTT,CASSSYQSSGNTIYF
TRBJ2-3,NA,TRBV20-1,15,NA,TGCAGTGCTAGTGCCAGTGATCCCTACACAGATACGCAGTATTTT,CSASASDPYTDTQYF
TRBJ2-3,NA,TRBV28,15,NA,TGTGCCAGCGCGATTCGAGGCCTGAGGGCAGATACGCAGTATTTT,CASAIRGLRADTQYF
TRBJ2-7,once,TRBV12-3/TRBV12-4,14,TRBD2,TGTGCCAGCAGGGGGACTAGCGAAACCGACGAGCAGTACTTC,CASRGTSETDEQYF
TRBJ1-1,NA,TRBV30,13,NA,TGTGCCTGGAACTTAGGAAGTAACACTGAAGCTTTCTTT,CAWNLGSNTEAFF
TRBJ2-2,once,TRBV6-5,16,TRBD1,TGTGCCAGCAGTACCCTGGGACAGGGTAACACCGGGGAGCTGTTTTTT,CASSTLGQGNTGELFF
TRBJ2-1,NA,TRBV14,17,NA,TGTGCCAGCAGCCCTCACTTTAGGGGGGGGGCGACCAATGAGCAGTTCTTC,CASSPHFRGGATNEQFF
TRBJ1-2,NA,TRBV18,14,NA,TGTGCCAGCTCACACATCCGGGACACATATGGCTACACCTTC,CASSHIRDTYGYTF
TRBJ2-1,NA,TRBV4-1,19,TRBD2,TGCGCCAGCAGCCAAACCGATTTTGGAGCGGGGGTTCGATACAATGAGCAGTTCTTC,CASSQTDFGAGVRYNEQFF
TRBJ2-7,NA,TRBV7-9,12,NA,TGTGCCAGCAGCTTCCAAGTAAACGAGCAGTACTTC,CASSFQVNEQYF
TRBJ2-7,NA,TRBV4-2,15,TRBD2,TGTGCCAGCAGCCAACCTAGCGGGAGTGTGGACGAGCAGTACTTC,CASSQPSGSVDEQYF
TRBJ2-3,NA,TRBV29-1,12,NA,TGCAGCGTGGGGGGTAACACAGATACGCAGTATTTT,CSVGGNTDTQYF
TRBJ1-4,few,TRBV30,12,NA,TGTGCCTGGAGTGTGCGGGGCGAAAAACTGTTTTTT,CAWSVRGEKLFF
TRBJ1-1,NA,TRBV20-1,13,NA,TGCAGTGCTAGCGGACACCAGAACACTGAAGCTTTCTTT,CSASGHQNTEAFF
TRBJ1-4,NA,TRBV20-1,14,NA,TGCAGTGCTGAGACCCGTTCGGGTTCTGAAAAACTGTTTTTT,CSAETRSGSEKLFF
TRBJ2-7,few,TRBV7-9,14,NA,TGTGCCAGCAGCCATCCATCCGCCTACAATGAGCAGTACTTC,CASSHPSAYNEQYF
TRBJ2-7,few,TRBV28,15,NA,TGTGCCAGCAGTTCAAAACGCCTCCGGGACTACGAGCAGTACTTC,CASSSKRLRDYEQYF
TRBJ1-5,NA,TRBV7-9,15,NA,TGTGCCAGCAGCGCCTCCGGGGGTCTCAATCAGCCCCAGCATTTT,CASSASGGLNQPQHF
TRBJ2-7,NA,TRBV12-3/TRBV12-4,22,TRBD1,TGTGCCAGCAGTTTTGAGGGACAGGGGGCAGCTCGAGGTTTGGCGTCCGGCTACGAGCAGTACTTC,CASSFEGQGAARGLASGYEQYF
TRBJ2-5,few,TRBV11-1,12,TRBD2,TGTGCCAGCAAGAGCGGGGGAGAGACCCAGTACTTC,CASKSGGETQYF
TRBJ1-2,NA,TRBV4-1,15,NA,TGCGCCAGCAGCCAAGAGGAGGCGGTCCCCTGTGGCTACACCTTC,CASSQEEAVPCGYTF
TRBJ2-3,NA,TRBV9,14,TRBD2,TGTGCCAGCAGCACGGCGGGGGGCACAGATACGCAGTATTTT,CASSTAGGTDTQYF
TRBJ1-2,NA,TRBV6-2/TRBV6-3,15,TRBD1,TGTGCCAGCAGTTTGACGGGACAGGGGGCCTATGGCTACACCTTC,CASSLTGQGAYGYTF
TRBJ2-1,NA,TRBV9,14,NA,TGTGCCAGCAGCGTAGGTCCGCAGGGGCAGACCCAGTTCTTC,CASSVGPQGQTQFF
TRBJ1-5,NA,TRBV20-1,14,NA,TGCAGTGCTACCCTCGGCCGGGCGGATCAGCCCCAGCATTTT,CSATLGRADQPQHF
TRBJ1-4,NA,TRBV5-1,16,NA,TGCGCCAGCAGCTTGGCCACTGCAGGGGAGGATGAAAAACTGTTTTTT,CASSLATAGEDEKLFF
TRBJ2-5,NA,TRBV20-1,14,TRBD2,TGCAGTGCTAACCGAGCGGGAGAAGGAGGGACCCAGTACTTC,CSANRAGEGGTQYF
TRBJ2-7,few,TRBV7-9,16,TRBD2,TGTGCCAGCAGCCCGCCGGGACTAGTTTCGGGCTACGAGCAGTACTTC,CASSPPGLVSGYEQYF
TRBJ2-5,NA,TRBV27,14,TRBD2,TGTGCCAGCGGGATGGGCGGGGGGTACGAGACCCAGTACTTC,CASGMGGGYETQYF
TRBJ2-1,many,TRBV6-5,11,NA,TGTGCCAGCAGTTACTCGAATGAGCAGTTCTTC,CASSYSNEQFF
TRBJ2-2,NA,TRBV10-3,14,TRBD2,TGTGCCATCAGACCAGTGGGAGGGATCGGGGAGCTGTTTTTT,CAIRPVGGIGELFF
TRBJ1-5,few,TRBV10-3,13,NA,TGTGCCATCAGAAAGGAAGGCAATCAGCCCCAGCATTTT,CAIRKEGNQPQHF
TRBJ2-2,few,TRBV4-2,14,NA,TGTGCCAGCAGCCAAAACGGGGACACCGGGGAGCTGTTTTTT,CASSQNGDTGELFF
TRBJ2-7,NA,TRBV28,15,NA,TGTGCCAGCCCCCCCCGGAAGGCGAACTCCTACGAGCAGTACTTC,CASPPRKANSYEQYF
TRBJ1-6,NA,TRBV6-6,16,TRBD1,TGTGCCAGCAGACCCACAGGGGGCGCTTGGAATTCACCCCTCCACTTT,CASRPTGGAWNSPLHF
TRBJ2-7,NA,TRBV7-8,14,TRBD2,TGTGCCAGCATCAGAGCGGGGGCAACCTACGAGCAGTACTTC,CASIRAGATYEQYF
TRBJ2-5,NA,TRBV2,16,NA,TGTGCCAGCAGTGATGTGACAGGTATCGATCAAGAGACCCAGTACTTC,CASSDVTGIDQETQYF
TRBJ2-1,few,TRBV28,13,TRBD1,TGTGCCAGCAGTTTGGGACAGACGAATGAGCAGTTCTTC,CASSLGQTNEQFF
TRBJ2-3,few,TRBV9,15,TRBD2,TGTGCCAGCAGCGTAGAGCTAGCGGCCGGAGATACGCAGTATTTT,CASSVELAAGDTQYF
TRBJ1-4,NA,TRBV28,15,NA,TGTGCCAGCAGTACCCTTGGGGGCACTAATGAAAAACTGTTTTTT,CASSTLGGTNEKLFF
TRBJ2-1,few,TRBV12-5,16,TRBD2,TGTGCTAGTGGCCAAACTAGCGGGGGATCCTACAATGAGCAGTTCTTC,CASGQTSGGSYNEQFF
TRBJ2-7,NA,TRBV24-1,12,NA,TGCTCACACGGGGATTTGTCCCACGAGCAGTACTTC,CSHGDLSHEQYF
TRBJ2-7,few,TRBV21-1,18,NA,TGTGCCAGCAGCAAAAAGAGGGGACAGGGGCCAACCTTTTACGAGCAGTACTTC,CASSKKRGQGPTFYEQYF
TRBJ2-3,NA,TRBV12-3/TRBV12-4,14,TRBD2,TGTGCCAGCAGTGTGCGGGAGGTTACAGATACGCAGTATTTT,CASSVREVTDTQYF
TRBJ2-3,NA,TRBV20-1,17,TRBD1,TGCAGTGCTAGAGATCTGGGACAGGGGGCGAGCGTAGATACGCAGTATTTT,CSARDLGQGASVDTQYF
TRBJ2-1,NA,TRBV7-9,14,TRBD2,TGTGCCAGCAGCTTAGCGGGACTAGTGGGTGAGCAGTTCTTC,CASSLAGLVGEQFF